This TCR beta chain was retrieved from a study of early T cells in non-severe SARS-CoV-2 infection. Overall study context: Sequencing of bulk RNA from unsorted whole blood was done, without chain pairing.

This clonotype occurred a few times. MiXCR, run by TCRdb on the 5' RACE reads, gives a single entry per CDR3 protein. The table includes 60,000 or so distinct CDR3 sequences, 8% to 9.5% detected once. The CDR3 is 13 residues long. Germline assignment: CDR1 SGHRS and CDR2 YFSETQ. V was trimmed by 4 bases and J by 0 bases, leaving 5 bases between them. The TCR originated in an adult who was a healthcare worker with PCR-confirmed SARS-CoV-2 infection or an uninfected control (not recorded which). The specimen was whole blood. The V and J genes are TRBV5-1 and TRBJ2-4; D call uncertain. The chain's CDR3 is CASSHIAKNIQYF. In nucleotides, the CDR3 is TGCGCCAGCAGCCACATAGCCAAAAACATTCAGTACTTC.